Below are 20 T cell receptor beta chains sequenced from a single sample in a study of blood T cell repertoires in COVID-19. The table came from immunoSEQ multiplex PCR; TCRdb's copy has only in-frame clones and leaves some out. Of about 40,000 clones listed, about 86% are singletons. Sequencing was done on a sample of peripheral blood. The source of these receptors is a woman aged 55-70 years with acute or convalescent COVID-19.

The chain uses TRBV6-5 and TRBJ1-2, with 9 nucleotides matching TRBD1. The trim removed 8 bases at V and 8 bases at J, leaving 12 bases unmatched. The CDR3 is made up of 14 amino acids. Germline assignment: CDR1 MNHEY and CDR2 SVGAGI. The CDR3 loop is CASWGTGHLRGYTF. CDR3 nucleotides: TGTGCCAGCTGGGGGACAGGGCACCTCCGGGGCTACACCTTC.

This chain connects TRBV7-9 to TRBJ2-1; D perhaps matches TRBD1 (6 bases). Deletions cut 4 bases from V and 8 bases from J, with 18 bases between. The CDR3 runs to 15 residues. The V gene's germline CDR1 is SEHNR and CDR2 FQNEAQ (reference sequence). CDR3 region: CASSWDLDSPYEQFF. CDR3 nucleotide sequence: TGTGCCAGCAGCTGGGACCTGGACAGTCCCTATGAGCAGTTCTTC.

This chain connects TRBV9 to TRBJ1-6, with 8 bases that match TRBD1. In germline, CDR1 is SGDLS, CDR2 YYNGEE. V lost 3 bases to trimming and J lost 9 bases; unmatched junction nucleotides: 14. The CDR3 spans 17 residues. The CDR3 DNA reads TGTGCCAGCAGCGCTGGGGATGGACAGGGCCTAGGTTCACCCCTCCACTTT. The encoded protein is CASSAGDGQGLGSPLHF.

This rearrangement joins TRBV6-5 to TRBJ2-7, with 10 bases matching TRBD2. The CDR3 sequence is 15 residues long. Germline CDR1 MNHEY, CDR2 SVGAGI. V lost 6 bases and J lost 2; bases outside the gene matches: 7. CDR3 loop: CASSIGLAVTYEQYF. The CDR3 DNA is TGTGCCAGCAGCATCGGACTAGCGGTAACCTACGAGCAGTACTTC.

V is TRBV7-8 and J is TRBJ2-3, with 11 bases identical to TRBD2. The CDR3 runs to 17 residues. Germline V gives CDR1 SGHVS, CDR2 FQNEAQ. V gave up 3 bases and J gave up 1 base; unmatched junction bases: 6. The DNA of the CDR3 is TGTGCCAGCAGCTTTCGGGTAGCGGGAGGGCGCACAGATACGCAGTATTTT. This translates into CASSFRVAGGRTDTQYF.

This chain uses TRBV3-1 (or the pseudogene TRBV3-2) with TRBJ2-1; no clear D. The CDR3 totals 12 residues. V lost 4 bases to trimming and J lost 5 bases, with 6 bases between them. Germline V lookup: CDR1 LGHDT, CDR2 YNNKEL (reference sequence). The CDR3 DNA is TGTGCCAGCAGCCGGCTGAACAATGAGCAGTTCTTC. Protein product: CASSRLNNEQFF.

The gene calls are TRBV9 and TRBJ2-1; 13 positions match TRBD2. CDR1 is SGDLS, CDR2 YYNGEE, per germline. V lost 2 bases, J lost 8 bases, and 10 bases stayed unmatched. The CDR3 runs to 17 residues. The CDR3 sequence: CASSVTSGRAKGDEQFF. The CDR3 DNA is TGTGCCAGCAGCGTTACTAGCGGGAGGGCCAAGGGCGATGAGCAGTTCTTC. Using reference TRBV9 and TRBJ2-1 for the parts outside the CDR3, the full variable domain is DSGVTQTPKHLITATGQRVTLRCSPRSGDLSVYWYQQSLDQGLQFLIQYYNGEERAKGNILERFSAQQFPDLHSELNLSSLELGDSALYFCASSVTSGRAKGDEQFFGPGTRLTVL.

This rearrangement joins TRBV5-8 to TRBJ1-6; 8 bases map to TRBD1. The trim removed 0 bases at V and 7 bases at J, leaving 9 bases unmatched. CDR3 length: 17 amino acids. Germline-derived CDR1 and CDR2 are SGHTS and YDEGEE. CDR3 in DNA: TGTGCCAGCAGCTTGGTGGCAGGGGGCGGTTTGAATTCACCCCTCCACTTT. Protein: CASSLVAGGGLNSPLHF.

The chain joins TRBV9 to TRBJ1-1, with D possibly being TRBD1 (5 bases). CDR3 size: 14 residues. V was clipped by 4 bases and J by 2 bases, with 12 bases between them. Germline CDR1 reads SGDLS; CDR2 reads YYNGEE. In nucleotides, the CDR3 is TGTGCCAGCAGCCCAGGGCGGAGAAACACTGAAGCTTTCTTT. Amino acids: CASSPGRRNTEAFF. The full variable domain, completed using reference TRBV9 and TRBJ1-1, is DSGVTQTPKHLITATGQRVTLRCSPRSGDLSVYWYQQSLDQGLQFLIQYYNGEERAKGNILERFSAQQFPDLHSELNLSSLELGDSALYFCASSPGRRNTEAFFGQGTRLTVV.

The chain has TRBV11-2 and TRBJ2-1, with 9 bases lining up with TRBD2. Germline CDR1 reads SGHAT; CDR2 reads FQNNGV. The V gene end was trimmed by 3 bases and the J gene end by 9 bases; junction bases not matched to a gene: 6. This CDR3 spans 14 amino acids. The CDR3 reads CASSLTSGRSEQFF. DNA for the CDR3: TGTGCCAGCAGCTTGACTAGCGGCCGTAGTGAGCAGTTCTTC.

The rearrangement links TRBV4-2 to TRBJ2-7, with TRBD1 matching over 10 bases. Germline loops: CDR1 LGHNA, CDR2 YNFKEQ. The CDR3 consists of 15 residues. J was trimmed by 2 bases and V by 1 base; bases with no gene match: 2. The CDR3 nucleotides read TGTGCCAGCAGCCAAGGACAGGGGGCGGCCTACGAGCAGTACTTC. Translating gives CASSQGQGAAYEQYF.

This clone was counted a single time. The chain combines TRBV7-2 with TRBJ1-5; D not resolved. The CDR3 extends over 16 amino acids. The germline V gene has CDR1 SGHTA and CDR2 FQGNSA. The ends were cut back, 0 bases at V and 1 base at J, with 10 bases in the middle. The CDR3 bases are TGTGCCAGCAGCTTAGCCACCGTCAGGAGCAATCAGCCCCAGCATTTT. It encodes CASSLATVRSNQPQHF.

V is TRBV18 and J is TRBJ2-7, with D possibly matching TRBD2 (6 bases). The CDR3 contains 14 residues. Germline values: CDR1 KGHSH, CDR2 LQKENI. The V gene lost 4 bases and the J gene lost 4 bases, with 14 bases spanning the gap. This chain's CDR3 is CASSRLLRDYEQYF. CDR3 in DNA: TGTGCCAGCTCACGCCTTTTGCGGGATTACGAGCAGTACTTC.

This clone was found a few times. The V call is TRBV7-3, the J call TRBJ2-1; 11 nucleotides line up with TRBD2. Germline values: CDR1 SGHTA, CDR2 FQGTGA. This CDR3 region has 15 residues. Losses at the gene ends were 4 bases for V and 6 bases for J; bases not matched to a gene: 5. This CDR3 reads CASSSGLAGSNEQFF. The CDR3 bases are TGTGCCAGCAGCTCAGGACTAGCGGGTAGCAATGAGCAGTTCTTC.

This clone has just one count. Other DNA sequences of this sample code for an identical CDR3. The V gene is TRBV10-1, the J gene TRBJ2-2; 8 nucleotides align to TRBD2. The V segment lost 4 bases and the J segment 1 base; nucleotides outside the gene matches: 5. Germline lookup yields CDR1 WNHNN and CDR2 SYGVQD (reference sequence). The CDR3 covers 16 residues. The CDR3 sequence is CASSVGLAGNTGELFF. Here the CDR3 DNA reads TGCGCCAGCAGTGTTGGGCTAGCGGGGAACACCGGGGAGCTGTTTTTT.

The sample holds one count of this clone. The V and J genes are TRBV12-5 and TRBJ1-2, with D tentatively TRBD1 (6 bases). CDR1 LGHNT and CDR2 FRNRAP come from the germline V gene. The CDR3 consists of 13 residues. V was trimmed by 5 bases and J by 5 bases, leaving 12 bases between them. In DNA, the CDR3 is TGTGCTAGTGGTATTGACAGGCGATATGGCTACACCTTC. Translating gives CASGIDRRYGYTF.

The rearrangement uses TRBV28 and TRBJ1-2; D remains ambiguous. Germline V gene sequence: CDR1 MDHEN, CDR2 SYDVKM. The ends were cut back, 3 bases at V and 3 bases at J, with 8 bases in the middle. This CDR3 region has 13 residues. CDR3 amino acids: CASSFGGDYGYTF. The CDR3, as DNA: TGTGCCAGCAGTTTCGGCGGGGACTATGGCTACACCTTC.

The gene calls are TRBV5-6 and TRBJ1-1; TRBD1 agrees at 10 bases. CDR1 SGHDT and CDR2 YYEEEE come from the germline V gene. Trimming removed 7 bases from V and 1 base from J; junction bases left unmatched: 4. CDR3 length: 14 amino acids. Here the CDR3 DNA reads TGTGCCAGCGGCCGGACAGGGGGGAACACTGAAGCTTTCTTT. Protein product: CASGRTGGNTEAFF.

The chain joins TRBV9 to TRBJ2-2, with D maybe TRBD2 (5 bases). V lost 0 bases and J 5 bases, leaving 8 bases between the germline ends. The germline V gene encodes CDR1 SGDLS and CDR2 YYNGEE. The CDR3 runs to 14 residues. The CDR3 reads CASSVVSGTGELFF. The CDR3 nucleotides read TGTGCCAGCAGCGTAGTGAGCGGAACCGGGGAGCTGTTTTTT. The entire variable domain, with the rest obtained from reference TRBV9 and TRBJ2-2, is as follows: DSGVTQTPKHLITATGQRVTLRCSPRSGDLSVYWYQQSLDQGLQFLIQYYNGEERAKGNILERFSAQQFPDLHSELNLSSLELGDSALYFCASSVVSGTGELFFGEGSRLTVL.

The chain couples TRBV6-5 to TRBJ1-6, with D possibly matching TRBD1 (5 bases). The CDR3 covers 16 residues. V lost 2 bases and J lost 0, with 8 bases in between. CDR1 is MNHEY and CDR2 is SVGAGI in the germline V gene. The CDR3 DNA sequence: TGTGCCAGCAGTTACACAGGAAGCTCCTATAATTCACCCCTCCACTTT. Residues: CASSYTGSSYNSPLHF.